This TCR beta chain was obtained from a study of T cell repertoires in cytomegalovirus infection. Study information: Recently identified HLA-C-restricted CMV epitopes and well-studied HLA-B-restricted CMV epitopes were used by the study. Public TCR beta signatures indicated both CMV infection and matching HLA type. Study results and caveats: Predominance within the ex vivo response was attributable to HLA-C-restricted CMV-specific TCR beta clonotypes. Cumulative public TCR beta family frequency identified carriers of CMV plus the relevant HLA.

Turning to this clonotype: What it binds is unknown. An end of the junction differs from the germline gene, which may be a read error.

From the reads, TCRdb called clonotypes with MiXCR, one entry per CDR3 protein. Here the sample spans fewer than 1,000,000 distinct CDR3 sequences, roughly 30% being singletons. CDR1 and CDR2 (germline): LNHDA, SQIVND (reference sequence). This CDR3 has 13 residues. The clonotype comes from a human donor in good health (CMV status not recorded). Some clones in this sample may be carry-over from other donors' samples. The sequences come from cultured CD8+ T cells from PBMCs, collected from culture after CMV antigen stimulation. The V call is TRBV19, the J call TRBJ1-1, with TRBD1 as a possible D gene (5 bases). For the CDR3, the DNA is TGTGCCAGTACTCTGGGACGGAACACTGAATCTTTCTTT. Translating it yields CASTLGRNTESFF.